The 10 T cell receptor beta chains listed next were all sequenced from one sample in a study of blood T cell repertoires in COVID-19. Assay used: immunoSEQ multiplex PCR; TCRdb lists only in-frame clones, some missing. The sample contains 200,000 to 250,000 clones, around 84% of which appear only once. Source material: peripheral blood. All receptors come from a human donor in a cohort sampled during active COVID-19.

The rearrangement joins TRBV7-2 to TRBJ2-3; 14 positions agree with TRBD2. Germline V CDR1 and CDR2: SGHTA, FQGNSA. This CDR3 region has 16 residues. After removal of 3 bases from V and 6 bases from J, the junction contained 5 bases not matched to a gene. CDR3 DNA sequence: TGTGCCAGCAGCTTCAGACTAGCGGGGGGGCGCGATACGCAGTATTTT. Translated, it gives CASSFRLAGGRDTQYF. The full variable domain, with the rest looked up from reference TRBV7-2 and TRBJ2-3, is GAGVSQSPSNKVTEKGKDVELRCDPISGHTALYWYRQSLGQGLEFLIYFQGNSAPDKSGLPSDRFSAERTGGSVSTLTIQRTQQEDSAVYLCASSFRLAGGRDTQYFGPGTRLTVL.

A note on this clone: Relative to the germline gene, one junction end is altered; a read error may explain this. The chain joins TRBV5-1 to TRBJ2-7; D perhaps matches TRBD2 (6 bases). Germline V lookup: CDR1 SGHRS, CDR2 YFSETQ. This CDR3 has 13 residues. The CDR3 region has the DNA TGCGCCAGCAGCTTGGAGGGTGGGGGGTATATCGACTTC. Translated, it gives CASSLEGGGYIDF.

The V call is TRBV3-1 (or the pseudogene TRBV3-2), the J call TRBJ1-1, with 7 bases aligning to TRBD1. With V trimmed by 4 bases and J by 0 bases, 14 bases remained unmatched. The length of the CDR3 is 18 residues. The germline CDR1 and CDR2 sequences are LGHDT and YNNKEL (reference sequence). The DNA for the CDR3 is TGTGCCAGCAGCCCATCAGTCGGGACAGCGAACATGAACACTGAAGCTTTCTTT. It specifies CASSPSVGTANMNTEAFF.

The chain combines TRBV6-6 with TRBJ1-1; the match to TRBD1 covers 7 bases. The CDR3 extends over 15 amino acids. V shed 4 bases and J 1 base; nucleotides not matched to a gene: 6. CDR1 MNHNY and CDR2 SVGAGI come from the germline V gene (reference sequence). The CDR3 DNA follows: TGTGCCAGCAGTTCCCCGGGACAGTGGAACACTGAAGCTTTCTTT. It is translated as CASSSPGQWNTEAFF.

The CDR3 nucleotides read TGTGCCAGCAGCTTAGCTCGACTAGCGGGAGGGAATGAGCAGTTCTTC. It is translated as CASSLARLAGGNEQFF. This chain uses TRBV11-2 with TRBJ2-1; 14 bases match TRBD2. V shed 1 base, J shed 7 bases, and the junction held 3 bases outside the gene matches. This CDR3 has 16 residues. Germline V CDR1 and CDR2: SGHAT, FQNNGV.

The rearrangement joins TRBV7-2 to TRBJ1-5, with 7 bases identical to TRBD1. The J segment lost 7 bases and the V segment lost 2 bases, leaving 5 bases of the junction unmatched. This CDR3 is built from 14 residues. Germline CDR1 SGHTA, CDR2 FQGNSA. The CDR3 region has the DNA TGTGCCAGCAGCTTACGGGACAGAACCCAGCCCCAGCATTTT. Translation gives CASSLRDRTQPQHF. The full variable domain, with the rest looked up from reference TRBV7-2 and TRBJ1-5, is GAGVSQSPSNKVTEKGKDVELRCDPISGHTALYWYRQSLGQGLEFLIYFQGNSAPDKSGLPSDRFSAERTGGSVSTLTIQRTQQEDSAVYLCASSLRDRTQPQHFGDGTRLSIL.

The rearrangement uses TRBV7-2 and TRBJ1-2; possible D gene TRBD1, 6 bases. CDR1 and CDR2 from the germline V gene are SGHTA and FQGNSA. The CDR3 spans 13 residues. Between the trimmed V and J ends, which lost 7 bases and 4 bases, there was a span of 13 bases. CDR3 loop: CASTLQGPYGYTF. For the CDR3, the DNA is TGTGCCAGCACCCTACAGGGACCCTATGGCTACACCTTC. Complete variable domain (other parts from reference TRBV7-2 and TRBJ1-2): GAGVSQSPSNKVTEKGKDVELRCDPISGHTALYWYRQSLGQGLEFLIYFQGNSAPDKSGLPSDRFSAERTGGSVSTLTIQRTQQEDSAVYLCASTLQGPYGYTFGSGTRLTVV.

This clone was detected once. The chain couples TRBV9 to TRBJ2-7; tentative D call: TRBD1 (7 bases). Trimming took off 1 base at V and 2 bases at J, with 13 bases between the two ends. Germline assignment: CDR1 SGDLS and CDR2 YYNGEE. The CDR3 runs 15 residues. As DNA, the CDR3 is TGTGCCAGCAGCGTAACAGGGGAGGTGACCTACGAGCAGTACTTC. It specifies CASSVTGEVTYEQYF.

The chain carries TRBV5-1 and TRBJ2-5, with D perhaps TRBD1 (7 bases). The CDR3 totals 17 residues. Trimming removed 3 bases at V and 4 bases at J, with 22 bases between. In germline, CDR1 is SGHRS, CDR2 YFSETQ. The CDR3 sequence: CASSWTGGGRKGETQYF. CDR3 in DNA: TGCGCCAGCAGCTGGACCGGAGGGGGCAGGAAGGGAGAGACCCAGTACTTC.

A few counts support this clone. CDR3 protein: CASSLLGPSDEQFF. The CDR3 nucleotides read TGTGCCAGCAGCCTCCTGGGCCCCTCCGATGAGCAGTTCTTC. The gene calls are TRBV7-3 and TRBJ2-1; D gene unclear. V was cut by 5 bases and J by 8 bases, with 16 bases left in between. The CDR3 extends over 14 amino acids. CDR1 and CDR2 from the germline V gene are SGHTA and FQGTGA.